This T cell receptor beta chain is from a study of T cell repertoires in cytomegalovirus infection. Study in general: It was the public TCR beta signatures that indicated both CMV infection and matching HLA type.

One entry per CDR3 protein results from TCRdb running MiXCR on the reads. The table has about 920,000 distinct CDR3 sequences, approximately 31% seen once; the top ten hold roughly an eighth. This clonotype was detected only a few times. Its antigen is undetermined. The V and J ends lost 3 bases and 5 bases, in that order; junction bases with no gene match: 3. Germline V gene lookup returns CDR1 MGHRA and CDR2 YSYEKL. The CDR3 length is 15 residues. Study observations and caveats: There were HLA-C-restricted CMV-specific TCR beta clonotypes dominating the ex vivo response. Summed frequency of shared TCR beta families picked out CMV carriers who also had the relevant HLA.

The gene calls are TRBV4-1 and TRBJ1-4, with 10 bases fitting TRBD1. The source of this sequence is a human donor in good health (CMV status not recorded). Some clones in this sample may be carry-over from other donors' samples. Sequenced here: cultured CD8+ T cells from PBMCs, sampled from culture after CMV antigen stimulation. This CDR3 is CASSQWDRGNEKLFF. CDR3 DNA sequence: TGCGCCAGCAGCCAGTGGGACAGGGGAAATGAAAAACTGTTTTTT.